One and the same sample provided the 11 T cell receptor beta chains below, sequenced in a study of control samples from healthy donors and cancer patients. Method: immunoSEQ multiplex PCR; TCRdb's copy keeps in-frame clones and lacks some. Among 95,000 to 150,000 clones listed, over 75% were seen once. The sample was blood. The receptors come from a man in his forties in good health.

This chain links TRBV23-1 with TRBJ2-5; 9 nucleotides match TRBD2. Being an ORF, TRBV23-1 has a function that is uncertain. The V and J ends lost 4 bases and 4 bases, in that order; junction bases with no gene match: 13. This CDR3 is 17 amino acids long. The chain's CDR3 is CASSLNTRGGRAETQYF. CDR3 in DNA: TGCGCCAGCAGTCTAAACACGCGGGGGGGGCGGGCAGAGACCCAGTACTTC.

V and J are TRBV28 and TRBJ1-5; a weak D match, TRBD1 (5 bases). Trimming took off 3 bases at V and 2 bases at J, with 14 bases between the two ends. The germline V gene has CDR1 MDHEN and CDR2 SYDVKM. The CDR3 spans 16 residues. CDR3 in DNA: TGTGCCAGCAGTTTTTCGGCAGGGATGGGCAATCAGCCCCAGCATTTT. Its translation is CASSFSAGMGNQPQHF.

The DNA for the CDR3 is TGTGCCAGCAGTGACTCTTCTGGGACAGGGTCTGGAAACACCATATATTTT. Protein: CASSDSSGTGSGNTIYF. This chain links TRBV6-4 with TRBJ1-3; 9 bases agree with TRBD1. This CDR3 has 17 residues. Per germline, CDR1 MRHNA and CDR2 SNTAGT. The ends lost 0 bases at V and 1 base at J; junction bases unmatched: 4.

The chain uses TRBV5-1 and TRBJ2-5; D could derive from TRBD1 or TRBD2 (5 bases each). This CDR3 contains 15 residues. Germline values: CDR1 SGHRS, CDR2 YFSETQ. The V gene lost 0 bases and the J gene lost 0 bases, with 9 bases spanning the gap. CDR3 in DNA: TGCGCCAGCAGCTTGGGGGGGAAGAACCAAGAGACCCAGTACTTC. It codes for CASSLGGKNQETQYF.

The chain has TRBV19 and TRBJ1-2; D is unresolved. Germline V gene data show CDR1 as LNHDA and CDR2 as SQIVND (reference sequence). The CDR3 totals 14 residues. V was trimmed by 8 bases and J by 3 bases, leaving 16 bases between them. CDR3 amino acids: CASDGIPRHYGYTF. The CDR3, as DNA: TGTGCCAGTGACGGGATCCCGCGACACTATGGCTACACCTTC.

This clone was counted only a few times. This sample also contains other DNA sequences that code for the same CDR3. The rearrangement links TRBV6-5 to TRBJ1-1; D is undetermined. The CDR3 is 14 residues long. Trimming removed 6 bases at V and 1 base at J, with 12 bases between. Germline CDR1 and CDR2: MNHEY and SVGAGI. The CDR3 DNA reads TGTGCCAGCAGCGTTAATTGGGGGAACACTGAAGCTTTCTTT. Translation gives CASSVNWGNTEAFF.

The V and J genes are TRBV15 and TRBJ2-5; maybe TRBD1 (5 bases). V was trimmed by 1 base and J by 1 base, leaving 7 bases between them. Germline assignment: CDR1 LNHNV and CDR2 YYDKDF (reference sequence). CDR3 length: 14 amino acids. CDR3 DNA: TGTGCCACCAGCAGAGGCAGGGTCCAAGAGACCCAGTACTTC. Its protein product is CATSRGRVQETQYF.

The chain employs TRBV6-4 and TRBJ2-6, with TRBD1 matching over 7 bases. The CDR3 extends over 17 amino acids. Germline V gene data show CDR1 as MRHNA and CDR2 as SNTAGT. J lost 4 bases, V lost 6 bases, and 12 bases had no gene match. This CDR3 reads CASSRQGASGGANVLTF. The CDR3, as DNA: TGTGCCAGCAGCCGACAGGGAGCTTCAGGCGGGGCCAACGTCCTGACTTTC.

This chain uses TRBV7-8 with TRBJ2-1, with 8 positions matching TRBD1. V gave up 1 base and J gave up 12 bases; unmatched junction bases: 17. CDR3 length: 17 residues. The germline CDR1 and CDR2 sequences are SGHVS and FQNEAQ. CDR3 loop: CASSLGNRGYFPVGQFF. The CDR3 bases are TGTGCCAGCAGCTTAGGAAACAGGGGGTATTTTCCGGTGGGGCAGTTCTTC.

The chain uses TRBV6-5 and TRBJ2-1; the match to TRBD2 covers 10 bases. CDR3 length: 15 amino acids. Germline CDR1 MNHEY, CDR2 SVGAGI. V lost 6 bases to trimming and J lost 7 bases; unmatched junction nucleotides: 9. The CDR3 coding sequence is TGTGCCAGCAGCTCCGCTAGCGGGGGTTCAAATGAGCAGTTCTTC. This translates into CASSSASGGSNEQFF.

The rearrangement uses TRBV5-5 and TRBJ2-5, with a weak D call TRBD1 (6 bases). In germline, CDR1 is SGHKS, CDR2 YYEKEE (reference sequence). There are 15 residues in the CDR3. With 6 bases removed from V and 5 bases from J, the gap between germline ends came to 20 bases. This CDR3 reads CASNRRDTPGETQYF. The CDR3 coding sequence is TGTGCCAGCAACCGTCGGGACACCCCGGGGGAGACCCAGTACTTC. Supplemented by reference TRBV5-5 and TRBJ2-5, the full variable domain reads DAGVTQSPTHLIKTRGQQVTLRCSPISGHKSVSWYQQVLGQGPQFIFQYYEKEERGRGNFPDRFSARQFPNYSSELNVNALLLGDSALYLCASNRRDTPGETQYFGPGTRLLVL.